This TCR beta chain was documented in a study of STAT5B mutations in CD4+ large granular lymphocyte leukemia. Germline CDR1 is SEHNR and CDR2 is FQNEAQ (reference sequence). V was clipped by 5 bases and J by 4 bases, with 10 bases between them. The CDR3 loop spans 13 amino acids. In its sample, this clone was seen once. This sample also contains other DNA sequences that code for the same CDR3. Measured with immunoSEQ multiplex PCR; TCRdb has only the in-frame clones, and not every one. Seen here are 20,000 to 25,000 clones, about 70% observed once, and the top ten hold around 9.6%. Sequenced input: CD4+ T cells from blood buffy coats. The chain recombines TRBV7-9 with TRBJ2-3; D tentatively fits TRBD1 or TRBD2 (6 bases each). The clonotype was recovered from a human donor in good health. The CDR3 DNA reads TGTGCCAGCAGCCCTCGGGGGCCAGATACGCAGTATTTT. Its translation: CASSPRGPDTQYF.